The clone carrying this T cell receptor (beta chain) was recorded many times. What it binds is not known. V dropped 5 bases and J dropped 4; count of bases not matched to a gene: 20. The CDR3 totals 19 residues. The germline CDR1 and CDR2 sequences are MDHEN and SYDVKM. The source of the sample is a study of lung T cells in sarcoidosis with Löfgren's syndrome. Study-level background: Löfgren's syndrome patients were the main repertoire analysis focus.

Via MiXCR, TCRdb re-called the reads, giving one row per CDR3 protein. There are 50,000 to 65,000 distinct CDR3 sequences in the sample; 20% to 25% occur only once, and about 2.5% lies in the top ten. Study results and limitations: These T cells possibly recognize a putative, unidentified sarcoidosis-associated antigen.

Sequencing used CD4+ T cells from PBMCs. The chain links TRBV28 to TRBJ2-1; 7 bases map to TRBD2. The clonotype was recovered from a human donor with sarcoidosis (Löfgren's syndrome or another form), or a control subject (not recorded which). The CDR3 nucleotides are TGTGCCAGCAGTGACCCACTTTCACGGTCTTGGGGAGGGTACAATGAGCAGTTCTTC. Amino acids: CASSDPLSRSWGGYNEQFF.